These T cell receptor beta chains were read from a single sample in a study of metastatic and nonmetastatic thyroid tumors. TCRdb ran MiXCR on the PCR reads. The table has about 25,000 clones, approximately 19% seen once. Source material: blood. The receptors here all came from a male donor with papillary thyroid cancer or a benign thyroid nodule (not recorded which). Some clones in this sample may be carry-over from other donors' samples. Each CDR3 is given with its conserved first and last residue. The D gene is left open where the match is weak. For some rows the clone size is stated as once, few or many, or as a class when expanded; others skip it.

v_call	j_call	d_call	clone_size	cdr3_nt	cdr3_aa
TRBV20-1	TRBJ2-3	TRBD1	many	TGCAGTGCCCCGACAGGGGGCGGAGATACGCAGTATTTT	CSAPTGGGDTQYF
TRBV18	TRBJ2-7	.	many	TGTGCCAGCTCACAGGGGTTAGAGCAGTACTTC	CASSQGLEQYF
TRBV11-3	TRBJ2-6	.	many	TGTGCCAGCAGCCCGGGGGCTGGGGCCAACGTCCTGACTTTC	CASSPGAGANVLTF
TRBV20-1	TRBJ1-2	TRBD1	.	TGCAGTGCTAGTTCGGGACAGGGCAGCTATGGCTACACCTTC	CSASSGQGSYGYTF
TRBV4-3	TRBJ2-3	TRBD2	many	TGCGCCAGCAGCCATCCACTAGCGGGAGGGCCTCCGGGGAGCACAGATACGCAGTATTTT	CASSHPLAGGPPGSTDTQYF
TRBV29-1	TRBJ2-7	.	.	TGCAGCGTTGCAGGGCTGTACGATCAGTACTTC	CSVAGLYDQYF
TRBV5-1	TRBJ2-1	.	many	TGCGCCAGCAGCTTAGTTTCCGGGTCAAAGGGTCCCAATGAGCAGTTCTTC	CASSLVSGSKGPNEQFF
TRBV3-1	TRBJ2-5	.	many	TGTGCCAGCAGCCCCCTCCCCCAAGAAGAGACCCAGTACTTC	CASSPLPQEETQYF
TRBV27	TRBJ2-1	TRBD2	medium-sized	TGTGCCAGCAGTTTAGTCCCGGGACTAGGGCTGGAACAGTTCTTC	CASSLVPGLGLEQFF
TRBV20-1	TRBJ2-3	.	many	TGCAGTGCTGACGGGACTCGGCATTACACAGATACGCAGTATTTT	CSADGTRHYTDTQYF
TRBV5-1	TRBJ2-5	.	many	TGCGCCAGCAGCTTGGCGGCAGGGGAAGAGACCCAGTACTTC	CASSLAAGEETQYF
TRBV20-1	TRBJ1-1	TRBD1	once	TGCAGTGCTACAAGAGGGGGCTCGGAGAACACTGAAGCTTTCTTT	CSATRGGSENTEAFF
TRBV27	TRBJ2-2	TRBD1	medium-sized	TGTGCCAGCAGTTTATCGGCATGGGACAGGCTGTTTTTT	CASSLSAWDRLFF
TRBV24-1	TRBJ2-2	.	.	TGTGCCACCAGTGATTATGGGGTCACCGGGGAGCTGTTTTTT	CATSDYGVTGELFF
TRBV14	TRBJ2-7	TRBD2	many	TGTGCCAGCAGCCGATTAGGGACTAGCGGGAGCGAAGAGCAGTACTTC	CASSRLGTSGSEEQYF
TRBV11-1	TRBJ2-1	TRBD2	.	TGTGCCAGCAGCCCAATCTGTGCGGGAGTAAGTTACAATGATCAGTTCTTC	CASSPICAGVSYNDQFF
TRBV3-1	TRBJ1-1	.	many	TGTGCCAGCAGCCCTTCCACTGAGTTCATGAACACTGAAGCTTTCTTT	CASSPSTEFMNTEAFF
TRBV6-1	TRBJ2-7	.	.	TGTGCCAGCAGTGAAGCCGGAGGCGAGCAGTACTTC	CASSEAGGEQYF
TRBV6-1	TRBJ1-2	.	.	TGTGCCAGCAGTGAAGTTTCAAAGGGGATCTATGGCTACACCTTC	CASSEVSKGIYGYTF
TRBV12-5	TRBJ2-7	.	few	TGTGCTAGTGGTTTCCCTCCCTTTAGTGTCTCACGCGAGCAGTACTTC	CASGFPPFSVSREQYF
TRBV6-4	TRBJ2-1	TRBD1	medium-sized	TGTGCCAGCAGTGGGACAGGGGCCTACAATGAGCAGTTCTTC	CASSGTGAYNEQFF
TRBV4-2	TRBJ2-1	TRBD2	many	TGTGCCAGCAGCCCACTACGGGGGGAAGCGGGAGGGCTTTGGAATGAGCAGTTCTTC	CASSPLRGEAGGLWNEQFF
TRBV6-1	TRBJ2-5	TRBD1	few	TGTGCCAGCACCGTAGGCAGGGGGCAATCGGGGACCCAGTACTTC	CASTVGRGQSGTQYF
TRBV2	TRBJ2-7	.	.	TGTGCCAGCAGTGAGCCGATGATGTTGGTGGCTTTCGAGCGGCCCTACGAGCAGTACTTC	CASSEPMMLVAFERPYEQYF
TRBV5-1	TRBJ2-2	.	.	TGCGCCAGCAGCCTGGATGAGGCGGGGCACCCCGCGGAGCTGTTTTTT	CASSLDEAGHPAELFF
TRBV2	TRBJ2-1	.	many	TGTGCCAGCATCCCACACTGGAATGAGCAGTTCTTC	CASIPHWNEQFF